This T cell receptor beta chain was observed in a study of shared clonotypes between healthy human individuals. Overall study results and limits: Estimated clonotype richness was generally higher in naive than memory subsets.

The CDR3 loop spans 13 amino acids. In germline, CDR1 is MGHRA, CDR2 YSYEKL. After removal of 1 base from V and 6 bases from J, the junction contained 2 bases not matched to a gene. Only in-frame clones appear in the TCRdb table, and some are missing; sequencing was by immunoSEQ multiplex PCR. The sample lists under 1 million clones; around 96% were seen once. In its sample, this clone was seen once. Its antigen remains unknown. Terminally differentiated effector memory CD45RA+ cells were excluded by CCR7 positive selection of CD45RO-negative cells. Every donor was a Caucasian adult from Nashville, Tennessee.

The source material was naive CD8+ T cells sorted from blood. The sequence came from a man younger than 40 in good health. The chain is built from TRBV4-1 and TRBJ2-7, with TRBD2 matching over 8 bases. The CDR3 loop reads CASSQAAGAEQYF. CDR3 DNA: TGCGCCAGCAGCCAAGCAGCGGGGGCCGAGCAGTACTTC.